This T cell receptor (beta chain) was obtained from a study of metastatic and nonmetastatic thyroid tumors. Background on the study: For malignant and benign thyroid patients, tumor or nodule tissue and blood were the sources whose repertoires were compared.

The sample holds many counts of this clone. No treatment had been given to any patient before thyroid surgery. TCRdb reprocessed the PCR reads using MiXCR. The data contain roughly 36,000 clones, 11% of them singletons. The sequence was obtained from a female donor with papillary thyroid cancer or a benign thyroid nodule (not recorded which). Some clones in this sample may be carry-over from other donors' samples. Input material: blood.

The CDR3 nucleotides are TGTGCCAGCAGCTTAGTATCGGGCGGGAGTAGGGGCACAGATACGCAGTATTTT. It translates to CASSLVSGGSRGTDTQYF. The V call is TRBV11-2, the J call TRBJ2-3, with 7 nucleotides matching TRBD2. The CDR3 has 18 residues. Per germline, CDR1 SGHAT and CDR2 FQNNGV. V lost 1 base and J lost 1; bases outside the gene matches: 11.